This T cell receptor (beta chain) stems from a study of T cell repertoires in cytomegalovirus infection. As regards this clonotype: Its antigen is unidentified.

TCRdb used MiXCR to reprocess the reads, holding one entry per CDR3 protein. The sample consists of 250,000 to 400,000 distinct CDR3 sequences, around a quarter of them appearing once. This clonotype originated in a human donor in good health (CMV status not recorded). Some clones in this sample may be carry-over from other donors' samples. Sequences were derived from cultured PBMCs, sampled from culture after CMV antigen stimulation.

CDR3 protein: CRPTGTVNTEAFF. CDR3 coding DNA: TGCAGGCCGACCGGGACAGTGAACACTGAAGCTTTCTTT. The chain has TRBV20-1 and TRBJ1-1; 7 bases are a match to TRBD1. This CDR3 comprises 13 residues. Per the germline V gene, CDR1 is DFQATT and CDR2 is SNEGSKA (reference sequence).